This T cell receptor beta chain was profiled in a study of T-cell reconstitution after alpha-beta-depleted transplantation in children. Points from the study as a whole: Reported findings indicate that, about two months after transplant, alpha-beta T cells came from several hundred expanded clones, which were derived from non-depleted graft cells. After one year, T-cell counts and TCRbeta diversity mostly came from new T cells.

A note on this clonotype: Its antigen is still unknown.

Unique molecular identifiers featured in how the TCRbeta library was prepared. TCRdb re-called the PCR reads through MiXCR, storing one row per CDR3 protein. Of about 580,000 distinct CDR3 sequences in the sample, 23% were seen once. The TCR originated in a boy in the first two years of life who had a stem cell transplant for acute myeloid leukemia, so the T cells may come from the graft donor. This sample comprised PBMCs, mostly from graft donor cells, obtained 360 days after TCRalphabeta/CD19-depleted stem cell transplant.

CDR3 DNA sequence: TGTGCCAGCGGTGGCATCCCGAACACCGGGGAGCTGTTTTTT. Translation gives CASGGIPNTGELFF. V usage is TRBV12-3 or TRBV12-4 and J usage is TRBJ2-2; D is ambiguous. CDR3 size: 14 residues. The V and J ends lost 8 bases and 0 bases respectively, with 10 bases between them.